The text below deals with one T cell receptor (beta chain). The sample originates from a study of blood T cell repertoires in COVID-19. About the research overall: Spain, Italy and the United States supplied samples that represented acute and convalescent COVID-19. Nucleic acid was either cDNA or gDNA, and it came from T cells, B-cell-depleted T cells, or PBMCs.

V shed 0 bases and J shed 1 base, with 11 bases lying between them. The CDR3 is 16 residues long. Germline V gene sequence: CDR1 SGDLS, CDR2 YYNGEE. In the original analysis: For nucleated cells, counts were estimated from reference gene primer amplification. Method: immunoSEQ multiplex PCR; TCRdb's copy keeps in-frame clones and lacks some. From that table come the V and J calls and clone size; the DNA was used to work out D and trimming. The sample has 130,000 to 150,000 clones, 84% seen once. This chain uses TRBV9 with TRBJ2-1; no reliable D call. The sequenced material came from peripheral blood. This sequence originates from a human donor in a cohort sampled during active COVID-19. For the CDR3, the DNA is TGTGCCAGCAGCGTAGGTTCAAGCCGGTCCTACAATGAGCAGTTCTTC. Protein sequence: CASSVGSSRSYNEQFF.